This note documents a single T cell receptor beta chain sequence. No antigen is known for it. This sample also contains other DNA sequences that code for the same CDR3. Treatment in this sample: oral pan-JAK inhibitor, 5-10 mg twice daily. Sampling of alopecia areata patients yielded lesional scalp punch biopsies as well as peripheral blood. Extracted RNA was reverse transcribed into cDNA, the sequencing template. Profiling relied on immunoSEQ multiplex PCR, and the TCRdb table lists in-frame clones only, not all of them. Counted here are fewer than 250,000 clones, 40% to 45% occurring once; the ten biggest clones make up around 2.8%. The source of the sample is a study of CD8+ T cells in alopecia areata. Study findings and constraints: Against the mouse data, patients shared TCRs less clearly, possibly for HLA reasons. Significant decreases in scalp clonality and expanded CD8+ clones followed tofacitinib treatment.

Germline V gene data show CDR1 as SGHTA and CDR2 as FQGNSA. Trimming stripped 0 bases from V and 4 bases from J, with 2 bases between. There are 12 residues in the CDR3. The source was CD4+ T cells sorted from blood, collected at approximately week 39, from a patient treated with tofacitinib. This receptor was taken from a human donor with alopecia areata. The chain combines TRBV7-2 with TRBJ2-3; D remains ambiguous. The CDR3 protein is CASSLAADTQYF. The CDR3 DNA reads TGTGCCAGCAGCTTAGCAGCAGATACGCAGTATTTT. The full variable domain, with the rest looked up from reference TRBV7-2 and TRBJ2-3, is GAGVSQSPSNKVTEKGKDVELRCDPISGHTALYWYRQSLGQGLEFLIYFQGNSAPDKSGLPSDRFSAERTGGSVSTLTIQRTQQEDSAVYLCASSLAADTQYFGPGTRLTVL.